One and the same sample provided the 20 T cell receptor beta chains below, sequenced in a study of CD8 T cells in Susac syndrome. RNA, at about 0.45 to 1 ug, was reverse transcribed with random hexamers. MiXCR, run by TCRdb on the immunoSEQ multiplex PCR reads, gives a single entry per CDR3 protein. The table records about 140,000 distinct CDR3 sequences, more than 90% of them present only once. The specimen sequenced was CD4+ T cells from PBMCs. These receptors originate from a human donor with Susac syndrome.

The chain couples TRBV29-1 to TRBJ2-3, with 9 bases lining up with TRBD2. The CDR3 runs 13 residues. CDR1 and CDR2 (germline): SQVTM, ANQGSEA. V was pared by 7 bases and J by 5 bases, with 7 bases of the junction left unmatched. The CDR3, as DNA: TGCAGCGCTTTAGCGGGAGTTGGAGATACGCAGTATTTT. Encoded protein: CSALAGVGDTQYF.

The rearrangement links TRBV20-1 to TRBJ1-5, with 7 bases matching TRBD1. The CDR3 sequence is 14 residues long. Per germline, CDR1 DFQATT and CDR2 SNEGSKA (reference sequence). The ends lost 3 bases at V and 3 bases at J; junction bases unmatched: 5. The CDR3 DNA reads TGCAGTGCTAGTTTCGGGACAGCCAATCAGCCCCAGCATTTT. It encodes CSASFGTANQPQHF.

The chain is built from TRBV5-1 and TRBJ2-1; 7 bases line up with TRBD2. The germline V gene has CDR1 SGHRS and CDR2 YFSETQ. The CDR3 has 14 amino acids. The V gene end was trimmed by 6 bases and the J gene end by 8 bases; junction bases not matched to a gene: 11. CDR3 DNA sequence: TGCGCCAGCACAAAACGCGGGGGTTCGGATGAGCAGTTCTTC. Translation gives CASTKRGGSDEQFF.

The chain joins TRBV20-1 to TRBJ2-7; 9 bases map to TRBD1. Germline lookup yields CDR1 DFQATT and CDR2 SNEGSKA (reference sequence). This CDR3 comprises 12 residues. With 5 bases clipped from V and 4 bases from J, the junction kept 3 bases outside the gene matches. CDR3 in amino acids: CSAPDRGYEQYF. The DNA for the CDR3 is TGCAGTGCTCCAGACAGGGGGTACGAGCAGTACTTC.

This chain uses TRBV29-1 with TRBJ1-1, with D unclear. This CDR3 region has 14 residues. The V end was cut by 1 base, the J end by 3 bases, with 12 bases between. Germline V CDR1 and CDR2: SQVTM, ANQGSEA. CDR3 bases: TGCAGCGTTGAAGTGCGGGCGAGGGACACTGAAGCTTTCTTT. The encoded protein is CSVEVRARDTEAFF.

This sequence joins TRBV4-1 and TRBJ1-5, with D unresolved. CDR1 and CDR2 (germline): MGHRA, YSYEKL. CDR3 size: 15 residues. V lost 0 bases and J lost 11, with 17 bases in between. The CDR3 loop is CASSQEPAPDLAQHF. In DNA, the CDR3 is TGCGCCAGCAGCCAAGAACCGGCCCCAGATTTGGCCCAGCATTTT.

The chain carries TRBV4-1 and TRBJ2-4; TRBD2 matches 9 bases. Trimming removed 4 bases from V and 7 bases from J; junction bases left unmatched: 8. The CDR3 is 15 residues long. The V gene's germline CDR1 is MGHRA and CDR2 YSYEKL. CDR3 nucleotide sequence: TGCGCCAGCAGCCCTCAGACTAGCGGAATGAACATTCAGTACTTC. It codes for CASSPQTSGMNIQYF.

The chain uses TRBV5-1 and TRBJ2-5; 11 bases line up with TRBD2. The junction had 9 bases not matched to a gene; V was cut back by 6 bases and J by 5 bases. Germline-derived CDR1 and CDR2 are SGHRS and YFSETQ. This CDR3 has 15 amino acids. The CDR3 region has the DNA TGCGCCAGCACTAGCGGGGGGCTCAACGGGGAGACCCAGTACTTC. This gives the protein CASTSGGLNGETQYF. Combining the CDR3 with reference TRBV5-1 and TRBJ2-5 gives the whole variable domain KAGVTQTPRYLIKTRGQQVTLSCSPISGHRSVSWYQQTPGQGLQFLFEYFSETQRNKGNFPGRFSGRQFSNSRSEMNVSTLELGDSALYLCASTSGGLNGETQYFGPGTRLLVL.

This rearrangement joins TRBV5-1 to TRBJ2-1, with 8 bases identical to TRBD2. V lost 0 bases, J lost 7 bases, and 12 bases stayed unmatched. The CDR3 has 17 residues. Germline lookup yields CDR1 SGHRS and CDR2 YFSETQ. CDR3 amino acids: CASSLGGSGGPVNEQFF. CDR3 coding DNA: TGCGCCAGCAGCTTGGGTGGTTCGGGGGGGCCGGTAAATGAGCAGTTCTTC.

The chain combines TRBV10-3 with TRBJ2-7; 7 nucleotides line up with TRBD1. This CDR3 contains 12 residues. Germline V gene data show CDR1 as ENHRY and CDR2 as SYGVKD. V shed 6 bases, J shed 2 bases, and the junction held 1 base outside the gene matches. The CDR3 region is CAIRGTAYEQYF. In DNA form, the CDR3 reads TGTGCCATCAGGGGGACAGCCTACGAGCAGTACTTC.

The chain recombines TRBV20-1 with TRBJ2-7; 10 nucleotides line up with TRBD2. This CDR3 comprises 14 residues. Germline assignment: CDR1 DFQATT and CDR2 SNEGSKA (reference sequence). V shed 6 bases, J shed 5 bases, and the junction held 10 bases outside the gene matches. The CDR3 sequence is CSARASGSPHEQYF. The CDR3 coding sequence is TGCAGTGCGCGGGCTAGCGGGAGCCCCCACGAGCAGTACTTC.

This clonotype was observed a single time. The J gene is TRBJ1-6, the V gene TRBV20-1; D is unresolved. The CDR3 has 16 amino acids. V dropped 6 bases and J dropped 13 bases, with 28 bases sitting between them. Germline CDR1 reads DFQATT; CDR2 reads SNEGSKA (reference sequence). The CDR3 sequence: CSARPFSGAHQRPLHF. The CDR3 nucleotides read TGCAGTGCCCGCCCGTTTTCTGGTGCCCACCAGCGTCCCCTCCACTTT.

V gene TRBV20-1 combines with J gene TRBJ2-7; 13 positions match TRBD2. J was trimmed by 4 bases and V by 3 bases; bases with no gene match: 3. Germline V gene sequence: CDR1 DFQATT, CDR2 SNEGSKA (reference sequence). The CDR3 covers 14 residues. Here the CDR3 reads CSARTSGGFYEQYF. CDR3 sequence (DNA): TGCAGTGCTAGGACTAGCGGGGGGTTTTACGAGCAGTACTTC.

The chain is built from TRBV20-1 and TRBJ1-2; D is possibly TRBD1 (5 bases). The V gene's germline CDR1 is DFQATT and CDR2 SNEGSKA (reference sequence). V was pared by 5 bases and J by 8 bases, with 15 bases between. CDR3 length: 12 amino acids. The CDR3, as DNA: TGCAGTGCTCCCAGGGATGGATCCGGCTACACCTTC. Its translation: CSAPRDGSGYTF.

This sequence joins TRBV20-1 and TRBJ1-2; possibly TRBD1 for D (6 bases). The CDR3 is 12 residues long. V was cut by 7 bases and J by 4 bases, with 13 bases left in between. Germline assignment: CDR1 DFQATT and CDR2 SNEGSKA (reference sequence). CDR3 in amino acids: CSEQGRLYGYTF. CDR3 DNA sequence: TGCAGTGAACAGGGAAGACTCTATGGCTACACCTTC.

This chain connects TRBV2 to TRBJ2-1; TRBD2 matches 10 bases. The trim removed 9 bases at V and 8 bases at J, leaving 10 bases unmatched. The CDR3 totals 14 residues. Germline-derived CDR1 and CDR2 are SNHLY and FYNNEI. This CDR3 reads CASRAGGARYEQFF. CDR3 sequence (DNA): TGTGCCAGTCGAGCGGGGGGGGCCAGGTATGAGCAGTTCTTC.

As for this clonotype: Its ends do not fully match the called genes, so a read error is possible. The chain recombines TRBV28 with TRBJ2-6; possibly TRBD1 for D (5 bases). This CDR3 is 16 amino acids long. In germline, CDR1 is MDHEN, CDR2 SYDVKM. The DNA for the CDR3 is TGTGCCAGCAGTTTGTTCTCGGGCTCTGGGGCCAACGTCCTGATTTTC. Its protein product is CASSLFSGSGANVLIF.

This clonotype was observed once. The J gene is TRBJ1-2, the V gene TRBV5-1, with TRBD1 as a possible D gene (5 bases). V was pared by 5 bases and J by 5 bases, with 13 bases between. The length of the CDR3 is 13 residues. From germline, CDR1 is SGHRS and CDR2 YFSETQ. CDR3 in DNA: TGCGCCAGCAGACCGGACGGGGGATATGGCTACACCTTC. Translation gives CASRPDGGYGYTF.

This clonotype was recorded only once. The chain recombines TRBV21-1 with TRBJ1-4. TRBV21-1 is given as a pseudogene. The CDR3 sequence is 14 residues long. As DNA, the CDR3 is TGTGCCACCCAGACCGTTCCAACTAATGAAAAACTGTTTTTT. This encodes CATQTVPTNEKLFF.

J is TRBJ2-6 and V is TRBV18; D is uncertain. The CDR3 has 15 residues. Germline values: CDR1 KGHSH, CDR2 LQKENI. V was cut by 4 bases and J by 4 bases, with 11 bases left in between. CDR3 coding DNA: TGTGCCAGCTCACGAAGTGGGTCCGGGGCCAACGTCCTGACTTTC. Translation: CASSRSGSGANVLTF.